The 9 T cell receptor beta chains in this list originate from one sample, sequenced in a study of CD8 T cells in Susac syndrome. With random hexamers, reverse transcription was performed on 0.5 to 1 ug of RNA. Via MiXCR, TCRdb re-called the immunoSEQ multiplex PCR reads, giving one row per CDR3 protein. The sample has 400,000 or so distinct CDR3 sequences, approximately 85% seen once. Sequenced input: CD8+ T cells from PBMCs. The receptors originated from a human donor with multiple sclerosis.

The chain uses TRBV29-1 and TRBJ2-7, with D perhaps TRBD1 (6 bases). Trimming took 4 bases from V and 2 from J, leaving 15 bases between them. CDR3 size: 14 residues. Per the germline V gene, CDR1 is SQVTM and CDR2 is ANQGSEA. The CDR3 DNA reads TGCAGCGTTGCGGACAGCGTACCGGCCTACGAGCAGTACTTC. It specifies CSVADSVPAYEQYF.

This sequence joins TRBV30 and TRBJ1-1, with D unclear. The V gene's germline CDR1 is GTSNPN and CDR2 SVGIG (reference sequence). Trimming shortened V by 1 base and J by 2 bases, and 11 bases separated the two germline ends. The CDR3 runs 14 residues. The chain's CDR3 is CAWSGPEHNTEAFF. The CDR3 DNA follows: TGTGCCTGGAGTGGGCCTGAACATAACACTGAAGCTTTCTTT.

In its sample, this clonotype was seen once. The J gene is TRBJ2-1, the V gene TRBV29-1, with D unclear. The CDR3 sequence is 14 residues long. In germline, CDR1 is SQVTM, CDR2 ANQGSEA. The germline V and J ends were trimmed by 5 bases and 0 bases, with 11 bases remaining between them. The DNA of the CDR3 is TGCAGCGTTCCAGACGGATCCTCCTACAATGAGCAGTTCTTC. Translating it yields CSVPDGSSYNEQFF.

The CDR3 DNA reads as TGCGCCAGCAGCCAAGGGTCCAGCGGGGGGATGAATGAGCAGTTCTTC. It codes for CASSQGSSGGMNEQFF. The rearrangement links TRBV4-1 to TRBJ2-1, with TRBD2 identical over 9 bases. J gave up 7 bases and V 1 base, and 8 bases lay outside the gene matches. Germline V CDR1 and CDR2: MGHRA, YSYEKL. CDR3 size: 16 residues.

The chain employs TRBV20-1 and TRBJ2-5, with 7 bases matching TRBD2. V was pared by 3 bases and J by 3 bases, with 4 bases of the junction left unmatched. Germline V gene data show CDR1 as DFQATT and CDR2 as SNEGSKA (reference sequence). CDR3 size: 13 residues. CDR3 DNA: TGCAGTGCTAGGGAGCGGGGAGAAGAGACCCAGTACTTC. It is translated as CSARERGEETQYF.

The chain has TRBV29-1 and TRBJ1-2; 7 bases line up with TRBD1. J gave up 4 bases and V 3 bases, and 17 bases lay outside the gene matches. The CDR3 extends over 17 amino acids. The V gene's germline CDR1 is SQVTM and CDR2 ANQGSEA. CDR3 loop: CSVEWGQRTIQLYGYTF. For the CDR3, the DNA is TGCAGCGTTGAGTGGGGACAGCGTACAATACAGCTCTATGGCTACACCTTC.

The chain's CDR3 is CASSRSVGQGLDTEAFF. In nucleotides, the CDR3 is TGTGCCAGCAGCCGGTCAGTTGGACAGGGTTTGGACACTGAAGCTTTCTTT. The chain has TRBV3-1 and TRBJ1-1; 8 bases fit TRBD1. This CDR3 has 17 residues. Germline V gene sequence: CDR1 LGHDT, CDR2 YNNKEL (reference sequence). After removal of 4 bases from V and 3 bases from J, the junction contained 13 bases not matched to a gene.

The chain recombines TRBV6-2 or TRBV6-3 with TRBJ1-2, with unresolved D. Germline CDR1 is MNHEY and CDR2 is SVGEGT. The CDR3 totals 13 residues. V lost 8 bases, J lost 2 bases, and 12 bases lay in between. CDR3 nucleotide sequence: TGTGCCAGCGGACGGGATGCGAACTATGGCTACACCTTC. The encoded protein is CASGRDANYGYTF.

The rearrangement links TRBV27 to TRBJ2-1; D uncertain. Trimming cost V 0 bases and J 8 bases, with 11 bases left between them. CDR3 size: 14 residues. The germline gives CDR1 MNHEY, CDR2 SMNVEV (reference sequence). CDR3 sequence (DNA): TGTGCCAGCAGTTTATCGGGTAGCCGCTATGAGCAGTTCTTC. Translation: CASSLSGSRYEQFF.